This T cell receptor (beta chain) was recorded in a study of shared clonotypes between healthy human individuals. General study points: Genetic and exposure-history diversity was limited by the small donor number. In a handful of donors, about 5% of naive CD4 clonotypes appeared in common.

As for this clone: Its antigen remains unidentified. The same CDR3 is also encoded by other DNA sequences in this sample.

Original processing notes: Without quality scores, immunoSEQ junctional reads could not be filtered like full-length reads. Data came from immunoSEQ multiplex PCR; TCRdb stores just in-frame clones and leaves some out. V and J calls and clone size are given by that table; D and trimming were obtained from the DNA. The repertoire has more than 2,000,000 clones, over 85% of them found once; the top ten carry more than 0.12%. Germline V gives CDR1 LNHDA, CDR2 SQIVND (reference sequence). Trimming cost V 6 bases and J 2 bases; bases outside gene matches: 0. CDR3 size: 12 residues. Sequenced input: naive CD4+ T cells sorted from blood. The sample's subset: CD45RA+ positively selected. This receptor was taken from a man aged 18 to 35 in good health. The chain combines TRBV19 with TRBJ2-7; 8 nucleotides match TRBD1. This CDR3 is CASRDRAYEQYF. The CDR3 DNA reads TGTGCCAGTAGGGACAGGGCCTACGAGCAGTACTTC.